This T cell receptor beta chain emerged from a study of human T cells and chemical hapten exposure. Across the whole study: Patients had diphenylcyclopropenone applied to the scalp weekly throughout the approximately 22-week study.

On this clonotype: What it binds is unknown.

The CDR3 has 13 amino acids. The V gene end was trimmed by 5 bases and the J gene end by 0 bases; junction bases not matched to a gene: 0. Germline CDR1 reads MDHEN; CDR2 reads SYDVKM. Time point denoted: patch test 1, 2 weeks after DPC sensitization. The treatment was: therapeutic diphenylcyclopropenone sensitization with weekly scalp DPC. Findings and caveats of the study: Expanded TCRs were compared with controls, and the expanded TCRs formed significantly more large CDR3 similarity clusters. TCRs above 1 in 1000 frequency did not change with DPC sensitization.

Per the original data handling: Individual samples carried between roughly 23,224 and 690,600 TCRs, with 95,638 as the median. TCRdb re-called the RACE reads through MiXCR, storing one row per CDR3 protein. In this record, the V and J calls reflect TCRdb's handling and not the investigators' own analysis. The top ten clones hold 13% of a sample with over 45,000 distinct CDR3 sequences, 9.3% of them seen once. The chain joins TRBV28 to TRBJ2-5; 7 bases fit TRBD1. The sample here was whole blood, taken in connection with sensitization to the hapten diphenylcyclopropenone (DPC). The sequence derives from a woman between 40 and 50 years old with alopecia areata. Some clones in this sample may be carry-over from other donors' samples. In DNA, the CDR3 is TGTGCCAGCAGTACAGGGGACCAAGAGACCCAGTACTTC. Translation: CASSTGDQETQYF.